Below, one T cell receptor beta chain is given with its context. Its antigen is still unknown. This entry comes from a study of vaccination and CD4 T cells after COVID-19. About the study: As their vaccination, participants received two doses of either BNT162b2 or mRNA-1273 vaccine.

The CDR3 extends over 12 amino acids. The germline V and J ends were trimmed by 6 bases and 9 bases, with 14 bases remaining between them. Germline V gene data show CDR1 as SNHLY and CDR2 as FYNNEI. Study results and caveats: With convalescent patients, a median about 90% of reactive clones emerged solely after vaccination.

CD4+ T cells that had been cultured provided DNA sequenced with the Oncomine TCR Beta short-read assay. From CD4+ T cells that had been cultured, genomic DNA was extracted. TCRdb recomputed calls from the PCR reads with MiXCR, one row per CDR3 protein. The table records 9,500 to 15,000 distinct CDR3 sequences, about three fifths of them present only once. Treatment noted: approximately 9-day PBMC culture with coronavirus spike peptide pools or control peptides (ViraFEST assay). The specimen was CD4+ T cells from blood, cultured in vitro. The V call is TRBV2, the J call TRBJ1-2; D is perhaps TRBD1 (5 bases). This TCR was recovered from a human donor who had recovered from COVID-19. CDR3 nucleotides: TGTGCCAGCAGGGACGTAGGGACGAGCTACACCTTC. This gives the protein CASRDVGTSYTF. The variable domain in full, completed from reference TRBV2 and TRBJ1-2, reads EPEVTQTPSHQVTQMGQEVILRCVPISNHLYFYWYRQILGQKVEFLVSFYNNEISEKSEIFDDQFSVERPDGSNFTLKIRSTKLEDSAMYFCASRDVGTSYTFGSGTRLTVV.